The sequence of this TCR beta chain was determined in a study of cytomegalovirus exposure and HLA in healthy donors. Study findings and constraints: When a later analysis was performed, an Asian-associated ancestry cluster reportedly had fewer N-insertions than the roughly 640-donor mean. The authors listed 150 or so TCR beta chains as cytomegalovirus-associated.

Concerning this clone itself: Its antigen is unknown.

Sampled while nominally healthy, donors likely had unrecorded immune exposures. This CDR3 is 14 amino acids long. Trimming took 7 bases from V and 1 from J, leaving 13 bases between them. The V gene's germline CDR1 is MNHNS and CDR2 SASEGT. Primers: 60 Vbeta forward and 13 Jbeta reverse. Libraries were prepared by immunoSEQ multiplex PCR; TCRdb keeps only in-frame clonotypes and omits some of them. The profile shows approximately 100,000 clones, approximately 80% of them singletons. The material sequenced was PBMCs. The rearrangement joins TRBV6-1 to TRBJ1-1; no firm D call. The origin of this receptor is a woman in her thirties in good health and CMV-seronegative. CDR3 residues: CASNTGLPNTEAFF. The CDR3, as DNA: TGTGCCAGCAATACTGGACTCCCGAACACTGAAGCTTTCTTT.